This T cell receptor beta chain was identified in a study of blood T cell repertoires in COVID-19. Method: immunoSEQ multiplex PCR; TCRdb's copy keeps in-frame clones and lacks some. The sample carries about 100,000 clones, nearly 90% recorded once. Looked up from germline, CDR1 is MRHNA and CDR2 is SNTAGT. The CDR3 has 13 residues. V trimming: 5 bases; J trimming: 7 bases; junction bases outside the gene matches: 6. The chain couples TRBV6-4 to TRBJ1-2, with 8 bases that match TRBD1. The sequenced material came from peripheral blood. The sequence derives from a woman aged 55-69 years with acute or convalescent COVID-19. CDR3 amino acids: CASSMDRAGGYTF. CDR3 sequence (DNA): TGTGCCAGCAGTATGGACAGGGCTGGTGGCTACACCTTC.